The 13 T cell receptor beta chains below were found in one sample sequenced in a study of blood T cell repertoires in COVID-19. Measured with immunoSEQ multiplex PCR; TCRdb has only the in-frame clones, and not every one. The table shows 200,000 to 250,000 clones, with approximately 81% occurring only once. Source material: peripheral blood. Receptors originate from a man between 40 and 49 years old with acute or convalescent COVID-19.

This sequence joins TRBV2 and TRBJ1-3; unclear D gene. The germline V gene has CDR1 SNHLY and CDR2 FYNNEI. The CDR3 is 15 residues long. V lost 5 bases to trimming and J lost 4 bases, with 15 bases between them. The CDR3 loop reads CASSFGLGGGNTIYF. The CDR3 DNA sequence: TGTGCCAGCAGTTTCGGGCTCGGAGGAGGAAACACCATATATTTT.

V is TRBV30 and J is TRBJ2-4; D is perhaps TRBD1 (7 bases). CDR3 length: 15 amino acids. Looked up from germline, CDR1 is GTSNPN and CDR2 is SVGIG (reference sequence). The V end lost 3 bases, the J end lost 3 bases, and 15 bases lay between the germline ends. The DNA of the CDR3 is TGTGCCTGGAGGGCAGGGGGGCCGGGCAAAAACATTCAGTACTTC. Protein sequence: CAWRAGGPGKNIQYF.

CDR3 sequence reads: CASSPIGQGDSPLHF. The CDR3, as DNA: TGTGCCAGCAGCCCCATTGGGCAGGGGGATTCACCCCTCCACTTT. This chain connects TRBV9 to TRBJ1-6; the match to TRBD1 covers 7 bases. This CDR3 region has 15 residues. The germline V gene has CDR1 SGDLS and CDR2 YYNGEE. Losses at the gene ends were 4 bases for V and 8 bases for J; bases not matched to a gene: 9.

The genes are TRBV18 and TRBJ1-1, with D uncertain. Germline CDR1 and CDR2: KGHSH and LQKENI. The CDR3 length is 16 residues. V was shortened by 3 bases and J by 0 bases, with 14 bases between the two germline ends. This CDR3 reads CASSPEVRAMNTEAFF. The CDR3, as DNA: TGTGCCAGCTCACCTGAAGTTAGAGCCATGAACACTGAAGCTTTCTTT.

This chain links TRBV7-8 with TRBJ1-2, with TRBD1 identical over 8 bases. V shed 3 bases and J 3 bases; nucleotides not matched to a gene: 3. The CDR3 runs to 14 residues. The V gene's germline CDR1 is SGHVS and CDR2 FQNEAQ. The CDR3 region is CASSLSGGYYGYTF. The CDR3 DNA reads as TGTGCCAGCAGCTTGTCAGGGGGCTACTATGGCTACACCTTC.

This chain links TRBV5-1 with TRBJ2-7; 9 positions agree with TRBD1. CDR3 size: 14 residues. Looked up from germline, CDR1 is SGHRS and CDR2 is YFSETQ. The V gene end was trimmed by 4 bases and the J gene end by 6 bases; junction bases not matched to a gene: 8. The DNA of the CDR3 is TGCGCCAGCAGCGTACACGGGACAGGGACCGAGCAGTACTTC. This codes for CASSVHGTGTEQYF.

This chain connects TRBV6-5 to TRBJ1-2, with 7 positions matching TRBD1. V was clipped by 5 bases and J by 3 bases; unmatched bases: 6. In germline, CDR1 is MNHEY, CDR2 SVGAGI. This CDR3 comprises 14 residues. The CDR3 DNA is TGTGCCAGCAGTAAGGCCAGGGGGGACTATGGCTACACCTTC. The encoded protein is CASSKARGDYGYTF.

In its sample, this clone was seen a few times. The chain has TRBV9 and TRBJ1-2, with D possibly being TRBD1 (6 bases). The CDR3 runs 13 residues. Trimming removed 3 bases from V and 7 bases from J, with 13 bases in between. Germline CDR1 SGDLS, CDR2 YYNGEE. The CDR3 loop is CASSATGIPGYTF. CDR3 nucleotides: TGTGCCAGCAGCGCTACAGGGATTCCTGGCTACACCTTC.

The genes are TRBV5-1 and TRBJ1-1; D remains unclear. This CDR3 region has 14 residues. Germline V gives CDR1 SGHRS, CDR2 YFSETQ. The V gene lost 2 bases and the J gene lost 4 bases, with 12 bases spanning the gap. The CDR3 reads CASSLFGSGTEAFF. The CDR3 DNA reads as TGCGCCAGCAGCTTATTCGGAAGCGGCACTGAAGCTTTCTTT.

The chain uses TRBV5-5 and TRBJ1-5; D is possibly TRBD1 (6 bases). Trimming took off 2 bases at V and 5 bases at J, with 11 bases between the two ends. The germline CDR1 and CDR2 sequences are SGHKS and YYEKEE (reference sequence). CDR3 size: 14 residues. CDR3 region: CASSFTAGDQPQHF. DNA of the CDR3: TGTGCCAGCAGCTTTACGGCAGGGGATCAGCCCCAGCATTTT.

Only one count was recorded for this clone. The DNA for the CDR3 is TGTGCCAGCAGCCAAGAACAGACAGGTCAGGCCCAGTACTTC. This translates into CASSQEQTGQAQYF. The rearrangement uses TRBV4-2 and TRBJ2-5; TRBD1 might be the D (6 bases). The CDR3 length is 14 residues. Germline lookup yields CDR1 LGHNA and CDR2 YNFKEQ. Trimming pared 0 bases from V and 9 bases from J, leaving 14 bases between.

The CDR3 loop is CASSIWQNTEAFF. The CDR3 DNA is TGTGCCAGTAGTATTTGGCAGAACACTGAAGCTTTCTTT. The rearrangement uses TRBV19 and TRBJ1-1; D not certain. There are 13 residues in the CDR3. V lost 3 bases to trimming and J lost 1 base, with 6 bases between them. Germline V lookup: CDR1 LNHDA, CDR2 SQIVND (reference sequence).

The chain recombines TRBV3-1 (or the pseudogene TRBV3-2) with TRBJ1-1; D is uncertain. Germline V gene lookup returns CDR1 LGHDT and CDR2 YNNKEL (reference sequence). This CDR3 is 16 amino acids long. V lost 3 bases to trimming and J lost 1 base, with 15 bases between them. CDR3 DNA sequence: TGTGCCAGCAGCCACCAGCCGGTGCGGAAGAACACTGAAGCTTTCTTT. This gives the protein CASSHQPVRKNTEAFF.